What follows is one T cell receptor (beta chain) and its context. As yet, its antigen is unknown. These data come from a study of OX40 agonist ivuxolimab in advanced cancers. Study details: Eligibility rules accepted prior anti-PD-1, anti-PD-L1 or anti-CTLA-4 therapy, and around 43% had some.

Looked up from germline, CDR1 is MNHEY and CDR2 is SVGAGI. Trimming at V came to 5 bases and at J to 4 bases, leaving 5 bases not matched to a gene. The CDR3 spans 13 residues. Drawing of blood for sampling happened at baseline, at cycle 4 day 1, and at cycle 7 day 1. The protocol was immunoSEQ multiplex PCR, while the TCRdb copy is restricted to in-frame clones and leaves out a portion. The repertoire holds some 60,000 clones, with approximately 90% as singletons. Overall study results and limits: Among patients with partial responses at 0.1-3.0 mg/kg, clonal expansion was among the lowest.

This material consisted of CD4+ or CD8+ T cells sorted from blood, taken in a trial of the OX40 agonist ivuxolimab. The origin of this receptor is an adult with an advanced solid tumor such as melanoma, head and neck, liver or kidney cancer. This rearrangement joins TRBV6-5 to TRBJ2-7; 7 positions agree with TRBD1. DNA for the CDR3: TGTGCCAGCAGTCGGACAGGAACTTACGAGCAGTACTTC. Amino acid sequence: CASSRTGTYEQYF.